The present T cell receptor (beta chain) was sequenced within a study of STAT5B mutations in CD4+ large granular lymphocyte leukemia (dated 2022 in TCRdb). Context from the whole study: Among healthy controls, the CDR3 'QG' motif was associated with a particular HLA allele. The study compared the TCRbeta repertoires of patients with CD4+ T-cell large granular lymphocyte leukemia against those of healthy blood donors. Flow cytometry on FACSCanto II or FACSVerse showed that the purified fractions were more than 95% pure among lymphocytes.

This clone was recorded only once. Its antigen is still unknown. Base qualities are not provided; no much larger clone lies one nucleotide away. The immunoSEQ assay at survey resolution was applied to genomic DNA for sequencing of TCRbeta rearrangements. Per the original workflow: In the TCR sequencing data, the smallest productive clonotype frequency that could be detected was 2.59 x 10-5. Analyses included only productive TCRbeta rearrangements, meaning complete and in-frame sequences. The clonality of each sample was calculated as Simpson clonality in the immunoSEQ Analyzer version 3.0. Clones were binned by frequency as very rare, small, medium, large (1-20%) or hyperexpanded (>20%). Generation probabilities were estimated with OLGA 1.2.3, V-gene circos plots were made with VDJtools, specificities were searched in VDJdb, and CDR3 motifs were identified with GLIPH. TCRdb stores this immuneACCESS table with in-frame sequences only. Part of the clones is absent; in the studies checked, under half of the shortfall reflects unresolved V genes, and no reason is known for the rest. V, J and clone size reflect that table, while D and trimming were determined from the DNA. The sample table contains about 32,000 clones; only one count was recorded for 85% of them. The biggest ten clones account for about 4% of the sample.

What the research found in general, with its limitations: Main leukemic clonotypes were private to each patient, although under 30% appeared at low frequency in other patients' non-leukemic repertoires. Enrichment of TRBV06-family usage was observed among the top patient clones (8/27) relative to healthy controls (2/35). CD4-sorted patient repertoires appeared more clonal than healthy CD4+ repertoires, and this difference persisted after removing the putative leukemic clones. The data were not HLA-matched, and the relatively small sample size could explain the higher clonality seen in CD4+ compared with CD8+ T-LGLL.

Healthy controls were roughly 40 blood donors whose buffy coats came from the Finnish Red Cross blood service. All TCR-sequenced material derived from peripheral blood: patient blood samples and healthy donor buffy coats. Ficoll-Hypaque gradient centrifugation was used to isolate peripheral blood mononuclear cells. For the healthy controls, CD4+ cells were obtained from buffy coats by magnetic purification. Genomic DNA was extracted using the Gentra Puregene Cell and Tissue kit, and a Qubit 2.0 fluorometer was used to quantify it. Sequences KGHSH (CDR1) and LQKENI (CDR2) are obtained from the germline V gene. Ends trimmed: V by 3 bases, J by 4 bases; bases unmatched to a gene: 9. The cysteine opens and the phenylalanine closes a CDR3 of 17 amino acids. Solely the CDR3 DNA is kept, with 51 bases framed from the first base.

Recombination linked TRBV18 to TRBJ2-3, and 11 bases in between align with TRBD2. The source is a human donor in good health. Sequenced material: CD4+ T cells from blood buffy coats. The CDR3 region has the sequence CASSPPTSGSSPDTQYF. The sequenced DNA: TGTGCCAGCTCACCTCCAACTAGCGGGAGTTCTCCAGATACGCAGTATTTT. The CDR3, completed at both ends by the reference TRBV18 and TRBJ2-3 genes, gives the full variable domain NAGVMQNPRHLVRRRGQEARLRCSPMKGHSHVYWYRQLPEEGLKFMVYLQKENIIDESGMPKERFSAEFPKEGPSILRIQQVVRGDSAAYFCASSPPTSGSSPDTQYFGPGTRLTVL.